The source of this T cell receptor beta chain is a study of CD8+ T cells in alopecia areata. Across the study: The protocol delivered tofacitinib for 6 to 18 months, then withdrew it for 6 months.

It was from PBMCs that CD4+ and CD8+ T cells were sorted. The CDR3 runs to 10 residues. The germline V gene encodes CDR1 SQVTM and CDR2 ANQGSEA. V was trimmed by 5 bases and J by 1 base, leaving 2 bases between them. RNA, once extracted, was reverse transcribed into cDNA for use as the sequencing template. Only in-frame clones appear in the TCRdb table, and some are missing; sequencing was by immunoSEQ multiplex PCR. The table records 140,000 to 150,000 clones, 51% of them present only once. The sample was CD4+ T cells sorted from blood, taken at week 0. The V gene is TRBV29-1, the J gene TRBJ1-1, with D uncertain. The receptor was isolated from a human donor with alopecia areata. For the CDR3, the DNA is TGCAGCGTTAAGAACACTGAAGCTTTCTTT. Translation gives CSVKNTEAFF.